The clone carrying this T cell receptor beta chain was observed at least ten times. The target antigen is unknown. TCRdb analysed the 5' RACE reads with MiXCR anew, one entry per CDR3 protein. The sample lists 57,000 or so distinct CDR3 sequences, roughly 10% occurring once. The sample originates from a study of neurological immune-mediated disorders. Sample time point: longitudinal time-point 2. The study used blood bank volunteers in Maryland, USA, as healthy controls. Unsorted libraries were generated from 2 million PBMCs held at -80 degrees C. Trimming left V 3 bases short and J 5 bases short, with 4 bases between. From germline, CDR1 is SNHLY and CDR2 FYNNEI. The CDR3 is made up of 12 amino acids. General study findings and limits: Private repertoires in all groups were suggested by the absence of shared CDR3 amino acid sequences among expanded clones across subjects. HTLV-1-associated myelopathy ranked highest for TCR clonal expansion and multiple sclerosis lowest, beneath healthy controls.

What was sequenced was PBMCs. The chain uses TRBV2 and TRBJ2-2; D not certain. This receptor was obtained from a man in his thirties or forties in good health. CDR3 region: CASSDWTGELFF. CDR3 bases: TGTGCCAGCAGTGATTGGACCGGGGAGCTGTTTTTT.